This T cell receptor (beta chain) comes out of a study of blood T cell repertoires in COVID-19. Germline V CDR1 and CDR2: SGHRS, YFSETQ. V was pared by 4 bases and J by 4 bases, with 9 bases between. The CDR3 contains 14 residues. The table came from immunoSEQ multiplex PCR; TCRdb's copy has only in-frame clones and leaves some out. Among around 210,000 clones, 65% to 90% were seen once, and the ten largest hold approximately 5.1%. This receptor was identified in a middle-aged man with COVID-19, enrolled during active disease. The specimen sequenced was peripheral blood. The rearrangement joins TRBV5-1 to TRBJ1-6; no definite D call. The CDR3 DNA reads TGCGCCAGCAGCCCCGACGGGTATAATTCACCCCTCCACTTT. This translates into CASSPDGYNSPLHF.